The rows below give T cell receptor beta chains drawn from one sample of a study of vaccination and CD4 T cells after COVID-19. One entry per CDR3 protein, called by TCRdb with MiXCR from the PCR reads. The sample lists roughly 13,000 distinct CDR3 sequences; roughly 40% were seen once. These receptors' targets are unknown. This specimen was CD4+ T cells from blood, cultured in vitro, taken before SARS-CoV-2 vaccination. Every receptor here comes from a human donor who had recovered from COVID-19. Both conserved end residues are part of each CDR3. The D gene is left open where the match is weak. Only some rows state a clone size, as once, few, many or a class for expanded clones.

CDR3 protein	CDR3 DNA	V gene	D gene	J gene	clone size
CATSGITNTGELFF	TGTGCCACCAGCGGGATCACGAACACCGGGGAGCTGTTTTTT	TRBV24-1	NA	TRBJ2-2	NA
CATSDKNIQYF	TGTGCCACCAGTGATAAAAACATTCAGTACTTC	TRBV24-1	NA	TRBJ2-4	NA
CATSDSLNTEAFF	TGTGCCACCAGTGATTCCCTGAACACTGAAGCTTTCTTT	TRBV24-1	NA	TRBJ1-1	NA
CASTSGQGGNQPQHF	TGTGCCAGTACCTCGGGACAGGGGGGGAATCAGCCCCAGCATTTT	TRBV19	TRBD1	TRBJ1-5	once
CASIPTGRYGYTF	TGTGCCAGCATTCCGACAGGACGCTATGGCTACACCTTC	TRBV6-1	NA	TRBJ1-2	NA
CASSSPSRVAKNIQYF	TGTGCCAGCAGTTCACCATCGCGGGTAGCCAAAAACATTCAGTACTTC	TRBV6-2/TRBV6-3	NA	TRBJ2-4	NA
CASSPTGTYEQYF	TGTGCCAGCAGTCCCACGGGGACGTACGAGCAGTACTTC	TRBV7-2	NA	TRBJ2-7	few
CSARDRRVGGNEQFF	TGCAGTGCTAGAGATAGACGGGTCGGGGGCAATGAGCAGTTCTTC	TRBV20-1	NA	TRBJ2-1	NA
CASSIVKGPYEQYF	TGTGCCAGTAGTATAGTAAAGGGCCCTTACGAGCAGTACTTC	TRBV19	NA	TRBJ2-7	NA
CASSLVTGGNSPLHF	TGTGCCAGCAGCCTAGTCACAGGGGGTAATTCACCCCTCCACTTT	TRBV28	TRBD1	TRBJ1-6	NA
CASSLAEGGRGAFF	TGTGCCAGCAGCTTAGCGGAGGGCGGCAGAGGAGCTTTCTTT	TRBV7-9	NA	TRBJ1-1	NA
CASSMNRASETQYF	TGTGCCAGCAGCATGAACAGGGCGTCGGAGACCCAGTACTTC	TRBV7-8	NA	TRBJ2-5	NA
CASTPLASYEQYF	TGTGCCAGCACTCCACTAGCTTCCTACGAGCAGTACTTC	TRBV6-1	NA	TRBJ2-7	NA
CASGGLAGVGAYNEQFF	TGTGCCAGCGGGGGGCTAGCGGGAGTTGGGGCCTACAATGAGCAGTTCTTC	TRBV7-9	TRBD2	TRBJ2-1	few
CASSRKRESDTQYF	TGTGCCAGCAGCCGGAAACGGGAGTCGGATACGCAGTATTTT	TRBV7-2	NA	TRBJ2-3	few
CSARVLANTGELFF	TGCAGTGCTAGAGTTCTAGCGAACACCGGGGAGCTGTTTTTT	TRBV20-1	NA	TRBJ2-2	few
CASRGDGNTEAFF	TGTGCCAGCAGGGGGGACGGGAACACTGAAGCTTTCTTT	TRBV28	NA	TRBJ1-1	few
CASSLGTGTGGETQYF	TGTGCCAGCAGCTTGGGTACCGGGACAGGGGGAGAGACCCAGTACTTC	TRBV5-4	TRBD1	TRBJ2-5	few
CASSPGTSGQETQYF	TGTGCCAGCTCACCAGGGACTAGCGGCCAAGAGACCCAGTACTTC	TRBV18	TRBD2	TRBJ2-5	NA
CASRDSLNTEAFF	TGTGCCAGCAGGGACTCCCTGAACACTGAAGCTTTCTTT	TRBV7-2	NA	TRBJ1-1	few
CASSLAGGPYNEQFF	TGTGCCAGCAGCCTAGCGGGGGGGCCCTACAATGAGCAGTTCTTC	TRBV7-2	TRBD2	TRBJ2-1	NA
CSARKGAVADTQYF	TGCAGTGCTAGAAAGGGTGCTGTCGCAGATACGCAGTATTTT	TRBV20-1	NA	TRBJ2-3	NA
CASSAGASYTYEQYF	TGTGCCAGCAGTGCCGGGGCAAGTTATACCTACGAGCAGTACTTC	TRBV6-1	NA	TRBJ2-7	few
CASSLEGPGANVLTF	TGTGCCAGCAGCTTGGAGGGCCCTGGGGCCAACGTCCTGACTTTC	TRBV7-3	NA	TRBJ2-6	few
CASSPVQGIQETQYF	TGTGCCAGCAGCCCTGTGCAGGGGATCCAAGAGACCCAGTACTTC	TRBV14	NA	TRBJ2-5	few
CASSIGELRLSGANVLTF	TGTGCCAGCAGCATCGGGGAGCTTAGGCTTTCAGGGGCCAACGTCCTGACTTTC	TRBV5-6	NA	TRBJ2-6	NA
CSAVVPGHITGELFF	TGCAGTGCTGTCGTCCCGGGACATATTACCGGGGAGCTGTTTTTT	TRBV20-1	NA	TRBJ2-2	few
CSARDQNPWETQYF	TGCAGTGCTAGAGATCAAAACCCGTGGGAGACCCAGTACTTC	TRBV20-1	NA	TRBJ2-5	few
CASRDTELYGYTF	TGTGCCAGCAGGGACACTGAACTCTATGGCTACACCTTC	TRBV2	NA	TRBJ1-2	few
CASRHNDDPGLGAQYF	TGCGCCAGCAGACATAACGACGATCCCGGTCTGGGTGCGCAGTATTTT	TRBV5-1	NA	TRBJ2-3	NA
CASPSDSRREQYF	TGTGCCAGCCCCTCTGACAGTCGTCGCGAGCAGTACTTC	TRBV6-1	NA	TRBJ2-7	NA
CASSLGAGGPGGTQYF	TGCGCCAGCAGCTTGGGGGCGGGAGGGCCTGGAGGGACCCAGTACTTC	TRBV5-1	TRBD2	TRBJ2-5	NA
CASSSLPKRGDQPQHF	TGTGCCAGCAGTTCTTTGCCAAAGAGGGGCGATCAGCCCCAGCATTTT	TRBV6-5	NA	TRBJ1-5	NA
CASRQNGRSYTF	TGTGCCAGCAGACAGAATGGACGAAGCTACACCTTC	TRBV28	NA	TRBJ1-2	NA
CSVPRADTQYF	TGCAGCGTGCCCAGGGCAGATACGCAGTATTTT	TRBV20-1	NA	TRBJ2-3	few
CSARAPNPSGNQPQHF	TGCAGTGCTAGAGCACCGAACCCCTCGGGCAATCAGCCCCAGCATTTT	TRBV20-1	NA	TRBJ1-5	NA
CASSPRADTQYF	TGTGCCAGCTCACCACGGGCGGATACGCAGTATTTT	TRBV18	NA	TRBJ2-3	NA
CASSLAPLAGETQYF	TGCGCCAGCAGCTTGGCCCCCCTCGCGGGAGAGACCCAGTACTTC	TRBV5-1	NA	TRBJ2-5	NA
CASSVDGGGALRETQYF	TGTGCCAGCAGCGTAGACGGCGGGGGGGCTTTGCGGGAGACCCAGTACTTC	TRBV9	TRBD2	TRBJ2-5	once
CASSPGYQETQYF	TGTGCCAGCAGCCCCGGCTACCAAGAGACCCAGTACTTC	TRBV5-4	NA	TRBJ2-5	NA
CASSPRDGNQPQHF	TGTGCCAGCTCACCGAGGGACGGCAATCAGCCCCAGCATTTT	TRBV18	NA	TRBJ1-5	NA
CASRSELQETQYF	TGCGCCAGCAGATCGGAACTCCAAGAGACCCAGTACTTC	TRBV5-1	NA	TRBJ2-5	NA
CSAQLSRGETEAFF	TGCAGTGCGCAACTTTCCAGGGGGGAGACTGAAGCTTTCTTT	TRBV20-1	TRBD1	TRBJ1-1	few
CSVGGRAYTEAFF	TGCAGCGTGGGGGGACGGGCTTACACTGAAGCTTTCTTT	TRBV29-1	NA	TRBJ1-1	NA